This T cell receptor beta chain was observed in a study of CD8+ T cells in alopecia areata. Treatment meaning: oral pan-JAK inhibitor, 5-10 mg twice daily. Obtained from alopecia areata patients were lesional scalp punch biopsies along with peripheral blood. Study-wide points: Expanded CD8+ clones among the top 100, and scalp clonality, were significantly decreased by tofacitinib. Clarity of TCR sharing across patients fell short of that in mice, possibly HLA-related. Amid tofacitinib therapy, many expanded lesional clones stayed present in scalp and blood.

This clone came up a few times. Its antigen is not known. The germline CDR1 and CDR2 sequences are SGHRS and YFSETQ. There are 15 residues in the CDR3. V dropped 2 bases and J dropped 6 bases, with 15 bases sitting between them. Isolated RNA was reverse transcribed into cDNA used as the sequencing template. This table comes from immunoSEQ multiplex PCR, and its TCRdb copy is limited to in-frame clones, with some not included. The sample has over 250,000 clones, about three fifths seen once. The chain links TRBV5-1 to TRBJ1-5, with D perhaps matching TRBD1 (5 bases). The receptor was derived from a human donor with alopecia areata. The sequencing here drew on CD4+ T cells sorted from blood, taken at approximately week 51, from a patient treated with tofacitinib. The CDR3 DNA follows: TGCGCCAGCAGCTTAGGCCAGGGCGGTGGTCAGCCCCAGCATTTT. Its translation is CASSLGQGGGQPQHF.